This T cell receptor beta chain was identified during a study of blood T cell repertoires in COVID-19. TCRdb's copy holds only in-frame clones and misses some; the assay was immunoSEQ multiplex PCR. This sample has under 250,000 clones, with about 79% found just once. The germline CDR1 and CDR2 sequences are MNHEY and SVGAGI. The CDR3 runs to 15 residues. V was shortened by 0 bases and J by 4 bases, with 10 bases between the two germline ends. This clone was detected once. The chain employs TRBV6-5 and TRBJ2-4; D possibly corresponds to TRBD1 (5 bases). This clonotype was sampled from a woman aged 40 to 50 with acute COVID-19. Sequencing used PBMCs or T cells enriched from blood (not recorded which). The CDR3 DNA sequence: TGTGCCAGCAGTTACTCAGGCAGGGCTAAAAACATTCAGTACTTC. Translation: CASSYSGRAKNIQYF.